This paragraph reports one T cell receptor (beta chain). At the DNA level, this CDR3 is encoded by other sequences in the same sample as well. This entry comes from a study of blood T cell repertoires in COVID-19. At the level of the study: COVID-19 samples collected from the United States, Italy and Spain covered acute and convalescent phases. PBMCs, B-cell-depleted T cells, or T cells were the source of the cDNA or gDNA that made up the material.

As processed by the authors: Scientists estimated how many nucleated cells there were by amplifying reference gene primers. The data were produced by immunoSEQ multiplex PCR, yet TCRdb's version contains in-frame clones alone and is incomplete. D and trimming were read from the DNA, whereas the V and J calls and clone size are those reported in that table. Found here are 300,000 to 450,000 clones, more than 75% of them singletons; the top ten hold more than 9%. Those enrolled in Seattle joined during active infection and were followed longitudinally afterward. Sequencing used peripheral blood. This clonotype was obtained from a woman in her twenties or thirties with COVID-19, enrolled during active disease.

The CDR3 sequence is CASSLVGGSYEQYF. The CDR3 DNA reads TGTGCCAGCAGCTTAGTCGGGGGGTCCTACGAGCAGTACTTC. The V and J genes are TRBV7-2 and TRBJ2-7; 7 bases are a match to TRBD2. The germline CDR1 and CDR2 sequences are SGHTA and FQGNSA. The CDR3 is made up of 14 amino acids. J gave up 1 base and V 1 base, and 1 base lay outside the gene matches. Filled out from reference TRBV7-2 and TRBJ2-7, the complete variable domain reads GAGVSQSPSNKVTEKGKDVELRCDPISGHTALYWYRQSLGQGLEFLIYFQGNSAPDKSGLPSDRFSAERTGGSVSTLTIQRTQQEDSAVYLCASSLVGGSYEQYFGPGTRLTVT.